This TCR beta chain was obtained from a study of T cell repertoires in cytomegalovirus infection. About the study: The authors used CMV epitopes that were HLA-C-restricted (recently identified) and HLA-B-restricted (well studied). Public signatures in TCR beta pointed to CMV infection and matching HLA type. Points from the study as a whole: In two of eight donors, the top clonotype was HLA-C-restricted CMV-specific. CMV carriers having the relevant HLA were flagged by cumulative public TCR beta family frequency.

TCRdb called the reads again in MiXCR, with one record for every CDR3 protein. This sample has roughly 90,000 distinct CDR3 sequences, with 20% to 30% found just once. This CDR3 spans 14 amino acids. Germline loops: CDR1 SEHNR, CDR2 FQNEAQ (reference sequence). J lost 5 bases, V lost 5 bases, and 6 bases had no gene match. This clonotype was seen only a few times. The antigen is undetermined. This clonotype originated in a human donor in good health (CMV status not recorded). Some clones in this sample may be carry-over from other donors' samples. Sequencing used CD8+ T cells from cultured PBMCs, obtained from culture after CMV antigen stimulation. V gene TRBV7-9 combines with J gene TRBJ2-7; TRBD1 matches at 10 bases. CDR3 protein: CASSRGQGLDEQYF. In DNA, the CDR3 is TGTGCCAGCAGCAGGGGACAGGGGTTGGACGAGCAGTACTTC.